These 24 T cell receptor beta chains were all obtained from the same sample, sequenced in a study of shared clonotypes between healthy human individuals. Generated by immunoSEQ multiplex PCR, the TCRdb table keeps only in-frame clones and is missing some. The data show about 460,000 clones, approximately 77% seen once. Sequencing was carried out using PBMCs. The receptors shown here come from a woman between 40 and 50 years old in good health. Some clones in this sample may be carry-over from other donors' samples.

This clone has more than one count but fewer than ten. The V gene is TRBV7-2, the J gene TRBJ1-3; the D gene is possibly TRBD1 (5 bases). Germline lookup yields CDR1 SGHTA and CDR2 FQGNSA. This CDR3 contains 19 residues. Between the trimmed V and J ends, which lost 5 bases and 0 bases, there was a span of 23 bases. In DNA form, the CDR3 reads TGTGCCAGCAGCCCCGCTTCTGGGGGACGACAGAGCTCTGGAAACACCATATATTTT. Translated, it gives CASSPASGGRQSSGNTIYF.

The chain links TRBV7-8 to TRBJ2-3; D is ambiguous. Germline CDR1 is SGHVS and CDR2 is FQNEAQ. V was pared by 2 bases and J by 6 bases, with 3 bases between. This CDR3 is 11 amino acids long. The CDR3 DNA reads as TGTGCCAGCAGCTTAACCGATACGCAGTATTTT. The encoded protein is CASSLTDTQYF.

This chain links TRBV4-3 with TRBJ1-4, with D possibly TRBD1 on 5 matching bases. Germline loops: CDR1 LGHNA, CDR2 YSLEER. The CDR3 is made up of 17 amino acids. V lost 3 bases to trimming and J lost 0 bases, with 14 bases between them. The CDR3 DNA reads TGCGCCAGCAGCCAGGGGGAGTGGGGTGCAACTAATGAAAAACTGTTTTTT. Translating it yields CASSQGEWGATNEKLFF.

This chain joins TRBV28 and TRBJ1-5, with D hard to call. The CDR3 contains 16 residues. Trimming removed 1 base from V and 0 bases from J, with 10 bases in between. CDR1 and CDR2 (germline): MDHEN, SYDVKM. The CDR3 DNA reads TGTGCCAGCAGTTTATTCACCTGGTATAGCAATCAGCCCCAGCATTTT. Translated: CASSLFTWYSNQPQHF.

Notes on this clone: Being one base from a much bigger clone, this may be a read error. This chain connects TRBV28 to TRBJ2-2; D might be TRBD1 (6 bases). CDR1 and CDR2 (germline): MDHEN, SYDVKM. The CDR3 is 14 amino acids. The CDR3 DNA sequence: TGTGCCGGCAGTCGTGGGGGCGGCACCGGGGAGCTGTTTTTT. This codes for CAGSRGGGTGELFF.

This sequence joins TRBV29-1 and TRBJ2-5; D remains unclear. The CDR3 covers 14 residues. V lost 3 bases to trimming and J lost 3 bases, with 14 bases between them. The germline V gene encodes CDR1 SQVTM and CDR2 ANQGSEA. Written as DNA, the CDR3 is TGCAGCGTTGAGAAAGGTGGCGGAGAAGAGACCCAGTACTTC. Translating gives CSVEKGGGEETQYF.

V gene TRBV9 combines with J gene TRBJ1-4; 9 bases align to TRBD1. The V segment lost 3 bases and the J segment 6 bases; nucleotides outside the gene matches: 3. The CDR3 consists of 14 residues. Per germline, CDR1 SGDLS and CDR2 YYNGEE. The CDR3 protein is CASSGRQGDEKLFF. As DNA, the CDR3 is TGTGCCAGCAGCGGACGACAGGGGGATGAAAAACTGTTTTTT.

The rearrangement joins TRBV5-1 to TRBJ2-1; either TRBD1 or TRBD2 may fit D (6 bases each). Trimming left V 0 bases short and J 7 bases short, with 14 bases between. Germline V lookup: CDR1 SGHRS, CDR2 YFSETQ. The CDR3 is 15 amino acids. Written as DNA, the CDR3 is TGCGCCAGCAGCTTGGCTCCGGGGGCGCGGAATGAGCAGTTCTTC. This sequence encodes CASSLAPGARNEQFF.

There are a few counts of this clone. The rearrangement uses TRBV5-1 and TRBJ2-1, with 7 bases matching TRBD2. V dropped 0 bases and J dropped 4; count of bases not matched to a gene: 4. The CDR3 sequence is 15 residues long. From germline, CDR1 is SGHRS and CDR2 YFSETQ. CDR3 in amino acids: CASSLEAGPYNEQFF. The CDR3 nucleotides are TGCGCCAGCAGCTTGGAAGCGGGACCATACAATGAGCAGTTCTTC.

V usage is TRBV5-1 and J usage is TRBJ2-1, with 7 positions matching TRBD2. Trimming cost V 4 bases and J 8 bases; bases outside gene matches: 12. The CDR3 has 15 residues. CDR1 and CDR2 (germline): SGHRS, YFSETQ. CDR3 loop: CASSVGLVLADEQFF. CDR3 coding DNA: TGCGCCAGCAGCGTCGGACTAGTTTTGGCCGATGAGCAGTTCTTC. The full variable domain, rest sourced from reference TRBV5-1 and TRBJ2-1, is KAGVTQTPRYLIKTRGQQVTLSCSPISGHRSVSWYQQTPGQGLQFLFEYFSETQRNKGNFPGRFSGRQFSNSRSEMNVSTLELGDSALYLCASSVGLVLADEQFFGPGTRLTVL.

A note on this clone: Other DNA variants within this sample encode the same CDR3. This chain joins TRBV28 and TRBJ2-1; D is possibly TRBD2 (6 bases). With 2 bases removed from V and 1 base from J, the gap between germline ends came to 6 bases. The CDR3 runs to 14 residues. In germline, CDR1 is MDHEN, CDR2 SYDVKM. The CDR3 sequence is CASSLGGSYNEQFF. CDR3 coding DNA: TGTGCCAGCAGTTTAGGGGGGTCCTACAATGAGCAGTTCTTC.

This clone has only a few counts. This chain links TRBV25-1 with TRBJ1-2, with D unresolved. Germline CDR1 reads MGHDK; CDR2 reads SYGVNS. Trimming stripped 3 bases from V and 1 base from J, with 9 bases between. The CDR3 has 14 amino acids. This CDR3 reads CASSEPTLNYGYTF. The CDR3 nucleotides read TGTGCCAGCAGTGAGCCAACACTTAACTATGGCTACACCTTC.

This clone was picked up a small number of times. The CDR3 DNA follows: TGCGCCAGCAGGACGGGGCTAGCGGGATCGGCAGATACGCAGTATTTT. Amino acid sequence: CASRTGLAGSADTQYF. The genes are TRBV5-1 and TRBJ2-3; 9 bases match TRBD2. V shed 5 bases and J 4 bases; nucleotides not matched to a gene: 11. The germline V gene encodes CDR1 SGHRS and CDR2 YFSETQ. The CDR3 loop spans 16 amino acids. Full variable domain (remainder filled in from reference TRBV5-1 and TRBJ2-3): KAGVTQTPRYLIKTRGQQVTLSCSPISGHRSVSWYQQTPGQGLQFLFEYFSETQRNKGNFPGRFSGRQFSNSRSEMNVSTLELGDSALYLCASRTGLAGSADTQYFGPGTRLTVL.

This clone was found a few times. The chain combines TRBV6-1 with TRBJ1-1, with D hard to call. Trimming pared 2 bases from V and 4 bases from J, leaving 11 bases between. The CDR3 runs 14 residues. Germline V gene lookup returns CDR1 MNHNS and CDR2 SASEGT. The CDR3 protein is CASSENPGFTEAFF. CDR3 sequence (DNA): TGTGCCAGCAGTGAAAATCCAGGCTTCACTGAAGCTTTCTTT.

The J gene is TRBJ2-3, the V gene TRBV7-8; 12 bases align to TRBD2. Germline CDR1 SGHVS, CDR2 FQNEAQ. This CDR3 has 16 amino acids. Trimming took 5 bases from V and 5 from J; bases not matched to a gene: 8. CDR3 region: CASSTLAGGPIDTQYF. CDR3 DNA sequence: TGTGCCAGCAGCACCCTAGCGGGAGGGCCGATAGATACGCAGTATTTT.

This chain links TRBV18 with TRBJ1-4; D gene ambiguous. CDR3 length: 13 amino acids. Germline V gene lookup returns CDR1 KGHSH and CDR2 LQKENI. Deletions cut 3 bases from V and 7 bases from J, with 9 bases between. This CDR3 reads CASSPARIEKLFF. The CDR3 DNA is TGTGCCAGCTCACCGGCACGAATTGAAAAACTGTTTTTT.

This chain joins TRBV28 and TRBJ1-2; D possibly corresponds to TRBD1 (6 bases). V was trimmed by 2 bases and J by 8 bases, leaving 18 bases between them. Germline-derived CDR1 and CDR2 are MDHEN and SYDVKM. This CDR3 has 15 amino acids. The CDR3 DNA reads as TGTGCCAGCAGTTTACTGCAGGGGTACAATACGGGCTACACCTTC. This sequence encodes CASSLLQGYNTGYTF.

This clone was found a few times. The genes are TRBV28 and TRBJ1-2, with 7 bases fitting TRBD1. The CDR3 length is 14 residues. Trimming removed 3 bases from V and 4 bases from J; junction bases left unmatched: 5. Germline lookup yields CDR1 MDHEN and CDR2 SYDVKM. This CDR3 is CASSLGQPSYGYTF. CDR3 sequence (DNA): TGTGCCAGCAGTTTGGGACAGCCATCCTATGGCTACACCTTC.

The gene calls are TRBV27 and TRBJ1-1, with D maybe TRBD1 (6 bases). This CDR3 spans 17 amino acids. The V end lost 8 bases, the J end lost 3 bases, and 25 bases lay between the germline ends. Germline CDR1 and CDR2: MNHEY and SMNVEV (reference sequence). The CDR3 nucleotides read TGTGCCAGCGGGGAAAGGGGGGGGCCAGTTTTAGACACTGAAGCTTTCTTT. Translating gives CASGERGGPVLDTEAFF.

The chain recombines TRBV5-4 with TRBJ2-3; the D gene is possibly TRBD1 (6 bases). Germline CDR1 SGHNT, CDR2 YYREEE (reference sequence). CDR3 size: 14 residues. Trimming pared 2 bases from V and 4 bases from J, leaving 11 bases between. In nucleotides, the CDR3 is TGTGCCAGCAGCTTACGGACAGCCGCAGATACGCAGTATTTT. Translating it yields CASSLRTAADTQYF. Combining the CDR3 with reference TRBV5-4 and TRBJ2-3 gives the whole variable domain ETGVTQSPTHLIKTRGQQVTLRCSSQSGHNTVSWYQQALGQGPQFIFQYYREEENGRGNFPPRFSGLQFPNYSSELNVNALELDDSALYLCASSLRTAADTQYFGPGTRLTVL.

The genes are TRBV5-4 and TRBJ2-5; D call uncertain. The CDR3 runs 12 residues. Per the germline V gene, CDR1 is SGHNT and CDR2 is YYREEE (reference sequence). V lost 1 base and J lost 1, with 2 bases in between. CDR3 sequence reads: CASSLIQETQYF. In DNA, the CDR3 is TGTGCCAGCAGCTTGATCCAAGAGACCCAGTACTTC.

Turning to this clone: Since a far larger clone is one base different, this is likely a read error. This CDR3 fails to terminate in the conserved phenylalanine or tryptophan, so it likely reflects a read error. The CDR3 region has the DNA TGCAGCGTTGACACTGAAGCTTTCCTT. As protein: CSVDTEAFL. V usage is TRBV29-1 and J usage is TRBJ1-1; D gene uncertain. The germline V gene has CDR1 SQVTM and CDR2 ANQGSEA. V was trimmed by 3 bases and J by 4 bases, leaving 0 bases between them. This CDR3 spans 9 amino acids.

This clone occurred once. Here the CDR3 reads CASKHDYRIGRDEQFF. The CDR3 DNA follows: TGTGCCAGTAAACATGACTACCGGATAGGTAGGGATGAGCAGTTCTTC. The gene calls are TRBV19 and TRBJ2-1, with D tentatively TRBD2 (5 bases). This CDR3 comprises 16 residues. V lost 7 bases to trimming and J lost 8 bases, with 24 bases between them. Per the germline V gene, CDR1 is LNHDA and CDR2 is SQIVND (reference sequence).

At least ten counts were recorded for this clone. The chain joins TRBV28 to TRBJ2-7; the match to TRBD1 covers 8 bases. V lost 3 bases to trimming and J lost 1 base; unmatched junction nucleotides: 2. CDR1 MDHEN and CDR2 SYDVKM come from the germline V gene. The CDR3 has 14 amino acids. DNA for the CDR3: TGTGCCAGCAGTTTCAGGGGGCGATCCTACGAGCAGTACTTC. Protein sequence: CASSFRGRSYEQYF.